Listed below are T cell receptor beta chains from one sample, sequenced in a study of human T cells and chemical hapten exposure. TCRdb redid the calling of the RACE reads with MiXCR, one entry per CDR3 protein. The data show a few hundred thousand distinct CDR3 sequences, around 7.3% seen once. The sequencing used whole blood, collected in connection with sensitization to the hapten diphenylcyclopropenone (DPC). These receptors all come from a young man with alopecia areata. Some clones in this sample may be carry-over from other donors' samples. The CDR3 runs from the conserved cysteine through the conserved F or W. Each record gives: clone size, D gene, V gene, J gene, CDR3 protein, CDR3 DNA. D genes are given only for firm matches. Where a row states a size, it is once, few, many or the class of an expanded clone; other rows omit it.

>many|TRBD2|TRBV5-1|TRBJ2-7
CASSFTTSGGSSEQYF
TGCGCCAGCAGCTTCACCACTAGCGGGGGATCTTCCGAGCAGTACTTC
>NA|NA|TRBV12-3/TRBV12-4|TRBJ1-2
CATQHAPGVDGYTF
TGTGCCACCCAACATGCCCCAGGGGTCGATGGCTACACCTTC
>few|NA|TRBV3-1|TRBJ1-5
CASSQDRGFSQPQHF
TGTGCCAGCAGCCAAGATCGGGGGTTCAGCCAGCCCCAGCATTTT
>few|NA|TRBV21-1|TRBJ2-1
CASSKVGVEQFF
TGTGCCAGCAGCAAAGTGGGGGTTGAGCAGTTCTTC
>few|NA|TRBV18|TRBJ1-2
CASSPLDSRNYGYTF
TGTGCCAGCTCACCACTGGACAGTCGTAACTATGGCTACACCTTC
>few|NA|TRBV19|TRBJ1-4
CASSERVGEKLFF
TGTGCCAGTAGTGAAAGGGTTGGGGAAAAACTGTTTTTT
>NA|NA|TRBV7-2|TRBJ2-1
CASSPWKNLGYNEQFF
TGTGCCAGCAGCCCCTGGAAAAACTTGGGGTATAATGAGCAGTTCTTC
>NA|NA|TRBV27|TRBJ2-5
CASSPGREETQYF
TGTGCCAGCAGTCCGGGCCGGGAAGAGACCCAGTACTTC
>few|NA|TRBV6-5|TRBJ1-2
CASSYSTQGNSANYGYTF
TGTGCCAGCAGTTACTCCACCCAGGGGAACAGTGCTAACTATGGCTACACCTTC
>NA|NA|TRBV6-2/TRBV6-3|TRBJ2-7
CASSPIQGFYEQYF
TGTGCCAGCAGTCCCATACAGGGATTCTACGAGCAGTACTTC
>NA|NA|TRBV12-3/TRBV12-4|TRBJ1-5
CASSFRDINQPQHF
TGTGCCAGCAGTTTCCGGGACATCAATCAGCCCCAGCATTTT
>NA|NA|TRBV25-1|TRBJ1-5
CASSDPGQQGQPQHF
TGTGCCAGCAGTGATCCGGGCCAACAAGGCCAGCCCCAGCATTTT
>few|NA|TRBV28|TRBJ1-2
CASSLRRRWGYTF
TGTGCCAGCAGTTTAAGGCGGCGGTGGGGCTACACCTTC
>few|TRBD1|TRBV18|TRBJ1-4
CASSLQGAQEKLFF
TGTGCCAGCTCACTACAGGGGGCCCAAGAAAAACTGTTTTTT
>few|NA|TRBV7-9|TRBJ1-1
CASTVERTEAFF
TGTGCCAGCACCGTTGAACGAACTGAAGCTTTCTTT
>few|NA|TRBV4-1|TRBJ2-5
CASSQVLRETQYF
TGCGCCAGCAGCCAAGTCCTTCGGGAGACCCAGTACTTC
>few|NA|TRBV3-1|TRBJ1-1
CASSQDSWRAESNGTEAFF
TGTGCCAGCAGCCAAGATAGCTGGCGGGCGGAATCGAACGGCACTGAAGCTTTCTTT
>many|TRBD1|TRBV5-1|TRBJ2-5
CASSQSVDRAETQYF
TGCGCCAGCAGCCAATCCGTCGACAGGGCCGAGACCCAGTACTTC
>NA|NA|TRBV11-2|TRBJ2-5
CASSLNPPDQYF
TGTGCCAGCAGCTTAAATCCCCCAGACCAGTACTTC
>few|TRBD1|TRBV12-3/TRBV12-4|TRBJ1-2
CASSPTGQGANYGYTF
TGTGCCAGCAGTCCCACCGGACAGGGGGCTAACTATGGCTACACCTTC
>many|TRBD1|TRBV5-1|TRBJ1-5
CASSPGQVVNQPQHF
TGCGCCAGCAGCCCAGGACAGGTAGTGAATCAGCCCCAGCATTTT
>many|NA|TRBV7-9|TRBJ1-4
CASSPEETNEKLFF
TGTGCCAGCAGCCCAGAGGAGACTAATGAAAAACTGTTTTTT
>NA|TRBD1|TRBV24-1|TRBJ1-1
CATSDLTGDEAFF
TGTGCCACCAGTGATTTGACAGGGGATGAAGCTTTCTTT
>NA|NA|TRBV4-2|TRBJ2-6
CASSQVSRAGANVLTF
TGTGCCAGCAGCCAAGTAAGCAGGGCTGGGGCCAACGTCCTGACTTTC
>many|NA|TRBV20-1|TRBJ1-3
CSAIPVGSGNTIYF
TGCAGTGCTATTCCCGTGGGTTCTGGAAACACCATATATTTT
>few|NA|TRBV11-2|TRBJ1-2
CASSLGRGRSNYGYTF
TGTGCCAGCAGCTTGGGCAGGGGCCGCTCTAACTATGGCTACACCTTC
>NA|TRBD1|TRBV4-1|TRBJ2-5
CASRSDRGQETQYF
TGCGCCAGCAGATCAGACAGGGGCCAAGAGACCCAGTACTTC
>NA|TRBD1|TRBV20-1|TRBJ2-1
CSASPFGTGPNNEQFF
TGCAGTGCTAGTCCCTTTGGGACAGGGCCGAACAATGAGCAGTTCTTC
>many|NA|TRBV12-3/TRBV12-4|TRBJ1-1
CASGSRPNTEAFF
TGTGCCAGCGGTTCAAGGCCGAACACTGAAGCTTTCTTT
>few|TRBD1|TRBV5-6|TRBJ1-3
CASSPVTGAAGNTIYF
TGTGCCAGCAGCCCGGTGACAGGGGCCGCAGGAAACACCATATATTTT
>few|NA|TRBV12-3/TRBV12-4|TRBJ2-2
CASSSDMGRAGTGELFF
TGTGCCAGCAGTTCTGATATGGGGCGCGCGGGAACCGGGGAGCTGTTTTTT
>NA|NA|TRBV2|TRBJ1-1
CASSEGHGINTEAFF
TGTGCCAGCAGTGAAGGCCACGGGATTAACACTGAAGCTTTCTTT
>NA|NA|TRBV2|TRBJ2-3
CAFPRRGPADTQYF
TGTGCTTTCCCACGTCGAGGGCCCGCAGATACGCAGTATTTT
>many|NA|TRBV29-1|TRBJ2-2
CSVGQGDTGELFF
TGCAGCGTTGGTCAGGGAGACACCGGGGAGCTGTTTTTT
>many|TRBD1|TRBV5-1|TRBJ1-2
CASSFSISDRAGYTF
TGCGCCAGCAGCTTCAGTATATCAGACAGGGCTGGCTACACCTTC
>many|TRBD1|TRBV7-9|TRBJ1-1
CASSSPTGWFTEAFF
TGTGCCAGCAGCTCCCCGACAGGGTGGTTCACTGAAGCTTTCTTT
>NA|NA|TRBV7-2|TRBJ2-1
CASSSYYGRVGLNEQFF
TGTGCCAGCAGCTCCTATTACGGCCGGGTGGGTCTCAATGAGCAGTTCTTC
>NA|TRBD1|TRBV12-3/TRBV12-4|TRBJ1-5
CASRFDRGSNQPQHF
TGTGCCAGCAGATTCGACAGGGGGAGCAATCAGCCCCAGCATTTT
>few|NA|TRBV27|TRBJ2-2
CASGVDGEHVTGELFF
TGTGCCAGCGGAGTAGATGGGGAACATGTCACCGGGGAGCTGTTTTTT
>few|NA|TRBV4-3|TRBJ2-6
CASSPRVSSGANVLTF
TGCGCCAGCAGCCCTCGGGTATCCTCTGGGGCCAACGTCCTGACTTTC
>many|NA|TRBV4-1|TRBJ2-3
CASSQVTSPDTQYF
TGCGCCAGCAGCCAGGTGACTAGTCCAGATACGCAGTATTTT
>few|NA|TRBV29-1|TRBJ2-4
CSVRERGEAKNIQYF
TGCAGCGTCCGAGAACGGGGAGAAGCCAAAAACATTCAGTACTTC
>few|NA|TRBV6-2/TRBV6-3|TRBJ2-7
CASSRDTTYEQYF
TGTGCCAGCAGCCGTGACACCACCTACGAGCAGTACTTC
>NA|NA|TRBV7-9|TRBJ1-5
CASSLTAVGVEQPQHF
TGTGCCAGCAGCCTAACCGCGGTGGGCGTTGAGCAGCCCCAGCATTTT
>many|NA|TRBV19|TRBJ2-2
CASSIARAGELFF
TGTGCCAGTAGTATAGCTCGGGCCGGGGAGCTGTTTTTT
>few|TRBD2|TRBV7-8|TRBJ2-1
CASSLEASSGSYNEQFF
TGTGCCAGCAGCTTGGAGGCTTCTAGCGGATCCTACAATGAGCAGTTCTTC
>NA|NA|TRBV6-2/TRBV6-3|TRBJ1-1
CASEAGRGLSIYTEAFF
TGTGCCAGCGAGGCCGGACGGGGGCTTTCTATCTACACTGAAGCTTTCTTT
>few|NA|TRBV14|TRBJ1-6
CASSPYTRPTGRSPLHF
TGTGCCAGCAGCCCCTATACAAGACCTACGGGACGTTCACCCCTCCACTTT
>NA|NA|TRBV5-1|TRBJ1-5
CASSLGGGDQPQHF
TGCGCCAGCAGCTTAGGGGGAGGGGATCAGCCCCAGCATTTT
>NA|TRBD1|TRBV3-1|TRBJ2-7
CASSRNGQGLSYEQYF
TGTGCCAGCAGCCGCAACGGACAGGGCCTCTCCTACGAGCAGTACTTC
>many|NA|TRBV4-3|TRBJ1-1
CASSPHRERTEAFF
TGCGCCAGCAGCCCCCACAGGGAAAGGACTGAAGCTTTCTTT
>NA|NA|TRBV27|TRBJ1-4
CASSFPSGKLFF
TGTGCCAGCAGTTTCCCCTCCGGAAAACTGTTTTTT
>many|TRBD2|TRBV3-1|TRBJ2-1
CASSHRTSGGPSYNEQFF
TGTGCCAGCAGCCACAGGACTAGCGGGGGGCCCTCCTACAATGAGCAGTTCTTC
>few|NA|TRBV27|TRBJ2-5
CASSLPGRIETQYF
TGTGCCAGCAGTTTACCGGGGAGGATTGAGACCCAGTACTTC
>NA|TRBD1|TRBV5-1|TRBJ2-6
CASSLAARTGSSGANVLTF
TGCGCCAGCAGCTTGGCGGCTAGGACAGGTTCCTCTGGGGCCAACGTCCTGACTTTC
>NA|NA|TRBV28|TRBJ1-3
CASSTAGLFGNTIYF
TGTGCCAGCAGTACGGCAGGGCTGTTCGGAAACACCATATATTTT
>NA|NA|TRBV28|TRBJ2-7
CASTRGRILSYEQYF
TGTGCCAGCACACGAGGACGGATCCTATCCTACGAGCAGTACTTC
>NA|NA|TRBV7-9|TRBJ1-2
CASSSPTDENYGYTF
TGTGCCAGCAGCTCACCGACAGATGAGAACTATGGCTACACCTTC
>NA|NA|TRBV5-1|TRBJ2-3
CASSFTRVGTDTQYF
TGCGCCAGCAGCTTTACCAGGGTCGGGACAGATACGCAGTATTTT